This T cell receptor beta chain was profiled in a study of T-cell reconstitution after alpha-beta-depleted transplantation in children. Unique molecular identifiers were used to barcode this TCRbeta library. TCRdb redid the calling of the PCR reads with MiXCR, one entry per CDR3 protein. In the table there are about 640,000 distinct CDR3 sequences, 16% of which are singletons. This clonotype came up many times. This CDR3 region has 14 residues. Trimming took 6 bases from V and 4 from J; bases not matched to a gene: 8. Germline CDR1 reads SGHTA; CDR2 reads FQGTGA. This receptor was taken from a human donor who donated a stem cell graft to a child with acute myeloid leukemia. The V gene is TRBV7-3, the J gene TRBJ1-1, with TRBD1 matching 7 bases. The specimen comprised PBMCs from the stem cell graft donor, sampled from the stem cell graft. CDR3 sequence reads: CASSLQGLGTEAFF. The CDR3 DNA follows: TGTGCCAGCAGTTTACAGGGGTTGGGCACTGAAGCTTTCTTT.